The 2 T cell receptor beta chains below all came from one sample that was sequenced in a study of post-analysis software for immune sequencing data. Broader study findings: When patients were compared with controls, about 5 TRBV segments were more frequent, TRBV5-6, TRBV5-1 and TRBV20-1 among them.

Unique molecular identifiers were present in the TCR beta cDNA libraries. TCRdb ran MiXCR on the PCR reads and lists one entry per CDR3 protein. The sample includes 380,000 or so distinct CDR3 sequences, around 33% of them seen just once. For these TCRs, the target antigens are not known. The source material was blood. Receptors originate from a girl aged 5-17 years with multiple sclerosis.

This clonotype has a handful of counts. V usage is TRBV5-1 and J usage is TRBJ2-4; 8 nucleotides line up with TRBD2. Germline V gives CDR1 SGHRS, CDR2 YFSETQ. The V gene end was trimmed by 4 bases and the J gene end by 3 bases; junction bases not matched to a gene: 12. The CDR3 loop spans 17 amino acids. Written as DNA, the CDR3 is TGCGCCAGCAGCCCCCCCGGGAGGGGAGGGGGCAAAAACATTCAGTACTTC. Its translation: CASSPPGRGGGKNIQYF.

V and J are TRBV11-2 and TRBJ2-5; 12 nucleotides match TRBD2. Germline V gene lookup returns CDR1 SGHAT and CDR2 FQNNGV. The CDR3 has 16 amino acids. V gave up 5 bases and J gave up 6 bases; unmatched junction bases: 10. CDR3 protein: CASSLTTSGGAKTQYF. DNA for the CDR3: TGTGCCAGCAGCCTCACGACTAGCGGGGGCGCGAAGACCCAGTACTTC.